This TCR beta chain is from a study of Ad26.COV2.S vaccination and SARS-CoV-2 variants. The overall study: Once or twice, 56 days apart, Ad26.COV2.S was delivered intramuscularly.

The table came from immunoSEQ multiplex PCR; TCRdb's copy has only in-frame clones and leaves some out. This sample has about 400,000 clones, with 85% to 90% found just once. The treatment: 19 received Ad26.COV2.S at low or high dose, single or two shots; 5 received placebo; per-sample allocation not given. Sampling took place 63 days after the first vaccine or placebo injection. This clone appeared a single time. Germline V gives CDR1 SEHNR, CDR2 FQNEAQ (reference sequence). This CDR3 contains 16 residues. Trimming shortened V by 3 bases and J by 0 bases, and 13 bases separated the two germline ends.

Sample: peripheral blood, taken in a trial of Ad26.COV2.S vaccine versus placebo. This receptor was taken from a person aged 18-60 years who received the Ad26.COV2.S COVID-19 vaccine or a placebo. The V gene is TRBV7-9, the J gene TRBJ2-3; maybe TRBD1 (5 bases). The CDR3 reads CASSFLQGSSTDTQYF. CDR3 sequence (DNA): TGTGCCAGCAGCTTCCTCCAGGGATCTAGCACAGATACGCAGTATTTT.